The 5 T cell receptor beta chains listed next were all sequenced from one sample in a study of T-cell reconstitution after alpha-beta-depleted transplantation in children (dated by TCRdb to 2015 to 2016). Receptor libraries were prepared by PCR. Instrument used: Illumina HiSeq 2500. TCR library preparation used molecular barcoding, with unique molecular identifiers applied to normalize quantification of the TCRbeta repertoire. TCRdb reprocessed the public reads (quality trimming at Q25 with fastp, clone calling with MiXCR) and kept in-frame beta chains. Each entry is one CDR3 protein sequence, shown with its most common DNA and genes. Here the sample has roughly 500,000 distinct CDR3 sequences; about 10% occur a single time. The ten largest account for about 2.1% of the sample. The treatment or condition label of this sample denotes: allogeneic hematopoietic cell transplantation with graft depleted of TCRalphabeta T cells and CD19 B cells.

The sequencing here drew on PBMCs, taken before TCRalphabeta/CD19-depleted stem cell transplant. The receptors derive from a child aged 2-9 years with inherited bone marrow failure, due to receive a stem cell transplant.

This clonotype was counted at least ten times. The CDR3 nucleotides read TGTGCCAGTAGTAATATGGCCTTTGGTGAAGCTTTCTTT. It translates to CASSNMAFGEAFF. The J gene is TRBJ1-1, the V gene TRBV19; unclear D gene. The CDR3 contains 13 residues. The V end was cut by 4 bases, the J end by 7 bases, with 13 bases between. Per the germline V gene, CDR1 is LNHDA and CDR2 is SQIVND (reference sequence).

This clonotype was counted many times. The chain combines TRBV4-3 with TRBJ2-7; D is unclear. Germline-derived CDR1 and CDR2 are LGHNA and YSLEER. This CDR3 comprises 13 residues. The V end was cut by 3 bases, the J end by 0 bases, with 6 bases between. The CDR3 is CASSHRPSYEQYF. The CDR3 bases are TGCGCCAGCAGCCACAGGCCCTCCTACGAGCAGTACTTC.

The sample holds many counts of this clonotype. The V and J genes are TRBV3-1 and TRBJ2-1; tentatively, D is TRBD1 (5 bases). CDR1 and CDR2 (germline): LGHDT, YNNKEL (reference sequence). The CDR3 is 14 amino acids. V shed 0 bases and J shed 6 bases, with 9 bases lying between them. The CDR3 DNA follows: TGTGCCAGCAGCCAAGAGGTCAGGGCCAATGAGCAGTTCTTC. Translation gives CASSQEVRANEQFF.

As for this clonotype: A clone one base away is much larger, so this may be a read error. The chain carries TRBV10-3 and TRBJ2-3; the match to TRBD1 covers 7 bases. CDR3 size: 17 residues. Germline values: CDR1 ENHRY, CDR2 SYGVKD. The CDR3 is CAFSRQGRLTHTDTQYF. In DNA, the CDR3 is TGTGCCTTCAGTCGACAGGGTCGATTAACTCACACAGATACGCAGTATTTT.

A note on this clonotype: Possible read error: a much larger clone is one base away. The chain couples TRBV6-5 to TRBJ1-1; D remains unclear. V gave up 7 bases and J gave up 6 bases, with 9 bases separating them. The CDR3 runs to 11 residues. The germline CDR1 and CDR2 sequences are MNHEY and SVGAGI. CDR3 DNA sequence: TGTGCCAGCACTTCAAGTGCTGAAGCTTTCTTT. It encodes CASTSSAEAFF.